Many counts were recorded for the clone carrying this T cell receptor beta chain. What it recognizes is unknown. These data are taken from a study of neurological immune-mediated disorders. The wider study: The multiple sclerosis group of roughly 34 included around 30 relapsing-remitting and 3 secondary progressive patients. General study findings and limits: None of the CDR3 amino acid sequences in expanded clones turned up in more than one subject, which points to private repertoires in all groups. Phylogenetic grouping assigned the repertoires of 18 of 34 multiple sclerosis patients to a single related-CDR3 cluster, which may represent a signature. The multiple sclerosis repertoire cluster had no association with any clinical or MRI feature.

One entry per CDR3 protein results from TCRdb running MiXCR on the 5' RACE reads. The table records 55,000 to 60,000 distinct CDR3 sequences, 3% to 4.5% of them present only once. The receptor comes from a woman aged 25 to 45 with multiple sclerosis. Source material: PBMCs.

The CDR3 region has the DNA TGTGCCAGCAGACAACCCGGACTAGCGGGAGCCCATGAGCAGTTCTTC. Residues: CASRQPGLAGAHEQFF. The chain uses TRBV7-2 and TRBJ2-1, with 13 bases aligning to TRBD2. The germline V gene has CDR1 SGHTA and CDR2 FQGNSA. There are 16 residues in the CDR3. The V and J ends lost 6 bases and 8 bases, in that order; junction bases with no gene match: 10.